These 16 T cell receptor beta chains were sequenced from one sample in a study of blood T cell repertoires in COVID-19. Assay used: immunoSEQ multiplex PCR; TCRdb lists only in-frame clones, some missing. The data contain about 320,000 clones, approximately 85% of them seen just once; the ten biggest clones take up around 7.8%. Source material: peripheral blood. These receptors were taken from a human donor in a cohort sampled during active COVID-19.

The chain carries TRBV18 and TRBJ2-1; possibly TRBD2 for D (5 bases). From germline, CDR1 is KGHSH and CDR2 LQKENI. The V end lost 3 bases, the J end lost 6 bases, and 9 bases lay between the germline ends. The CDR3 length is 13 residues. CDR3 residues: CASSPAEVNEQFF. The CDR3 coding sequence is TGTGCCAGCTCACCGGCGGAGGTCAATGAGCAGTTCTTC.

The chain employs TRBV7-2 and TRBJ2-7, with 10 bases aligning to TRBD2. The CDR3 has 14 residues. The germline gives CDR1 SGHTA, CDR2 FQGNSA. The V and J ends lost 4 bases and 3 bases, in that order; junction bases with no gene match: 3. In DNA, the CDR3 is TGTGCCAGCAGCTCCCGGACTAGCGGCTACGAGCAGTACTTC. Amino acid sequence: CASSSRTSGYEQYF.

J is TRBJ1-2 and V is TRBV18, with D possibly matching TRBD1 (5 bases). Germline lookup yields CDR1 KGHSH and CDR2 LQKENI. Between the trimmed V and J ends, which lost 6 bases and 8 bases, there was a span of 16 bases. The CDR3 is made up of 13 amino acids. The CDR3 DNA reads as TGTGCCAGCTCTCAGAAAGATAAGGGGGGCTACACCTTC. Protein sequence: CASSQKDKGGYTF.

The rearrangement joins TRBV6-5 to TRBJ1-1; D is ambiguous. CDR1 is MNHEY, CDR2 SVGAGI, per germline. Trimming removed 2 bases from V and 0 bases from J, with 10 bases in between. The CDR3 runs to 15 residues. The CDR3 DNA follows: TGTGCCAGCAGTTACCTCGGAGGAGTGAACACTGAAGCTTTCTTT. As protein: CASSYLGGVNTEAFF.

The chain combines TRBV9 with TRBJ2-7, with a tentative D call TRBD1 (6 bases). Germline CDR1 and CDR2: SGDLS and YYNGEE. The CDR3 extends over 13 amino acids. V lost 3 bases, J lost 6 bases, and 13 bases lay in between. The CDR3 sequence is CASSAVTGTEQYF. CDR3 nucleotide sequence: TGTGCCAGCAGCGCAGTTACAGGGACCGAGCAGTACTTC.

There are a few counts of this clone. The chain has TRBV7-6 and TRBJ2-2; a weak D match, TRBD2 (5 bases). V dropped 6 bases and J dropped 2 bases, with 22 bases sitting between them. The CDR3 is made up of 18 amino acids. Germline-derived CDR1 and CDR2 are SGHVS and FNYEAQ. CDR3 sequence: CASRPPPLSGPNTGELFF. For the CDR3, the DNA is TGTGCCAGCAGGCCTCCCCCCCTGAGCGGCCCAAACACCGGGGAGCTGTTTTTT.

V and J are TRBV11-2 and TRBJ2-1, with D possibly being TRBD1 (6 bases). Germline assignment: CDR1 SGHAT and CDR2 FQNNGV. The CDR3 is made up of 14 amino acids. The V end was cut by 0 bases, the J end by 10 bases, with 13 bases between. The CDR3 region is CASSLEAGVGEQFF. DNA for the CDR3: TGTGCCAGCAGCTTAGAGGCAGGGGTAGGGGAGCAGTTCTTC.

The V gene is TRBV18, the J gene TRBJ2-7; TRBD1 aligns across 10 bases. V lost 3 bases and J lost 4; bases outside the gene matches: 3. Looked up from germline, CDR1 is KGHSH and CDR2 is LQKENI. The CDR3 runs to 14 residues. DNA of the CDR3: TGTGCCAGCTCACCGAGGGACAGGGGTTACGAGCAGTACTTC. As protein: CASSPRDRGYEQYF.

The chain couples TRBV5-5 to TRBJ1-6; unclear D gene. The CDR3 has 12 residues. V dropped 1 base and J dropped 7 bases, with 3 bases sitting between them. Germline-derived CDR1 and CDR2 are SGHKS and YYEKEE (reference sequence). The DNA for the CDR3 is TGTGCCAGCAGCTTGCCGAATTCACCCCTCCACTTT. Amino acid sequence: CASSLPNSPLHF.

V usage is TRBV10-1 and J usage is TRBJ1-6, with 7 positions matching TRBD1. The germline V gene has CDR1 WNHNN and CDR2 SYGVQD (reference sequence). The CDR3 runs to 18 residues. The J segment lost 4 bases and the V segment lost 8 bases, leaving 17 bases of the junction unmatched. DNA of the CDR3: TGCGCCAGCCGATTTGAGGTCGAAAACAGGGGTTATAATTCACCCCTCCACTTT. This sequence encodes CASRFEVENRGYNSPLHF.

There are a few counts of this clone. The rearrangement uses TRBV5-1 and TRBJ1-5, with 7 positions matching TRBD1. Germline V CDR1 and CDR2: SGHRS, YFSETQ. This CDR3 contains 14 residues. V shed 3 bases and J 4 bases; nucleotides not matched to a gene: 4. The CDR3 spells CASSYGDRNQPQHF. DNA for the CDR3: TGCGCCAGCAGCTATGGGGACAGAAATCAGCCCCAGCATTTT.

The chain has TRBV27 and TRBJ1-6; D may be TRBD1 (6 bases). The CDR3 sequence is 10 residues long. Germline lookup yields CDR1 MNHEY and CDR2 SMNVEV (reference sequence). The CDR3 reads CGRGDSPLHF. The CDR3 nucleotides are TGTGGCAGGGGAGATTCACCCCTCCACTTT.

The chain links TRBV6-5 to TRBJ1-5, with TRBD1 matching over 7 bases. The CDR3 loop spans 15 amino acids. J lost 2 bases, V lost 6 bases, and 7 bases had no gene match. Germline V CDR1 and CDR2: MNHEY, SVGAGI. CDR3 DNA sequence: TGTGCCAGCAGGATGACAGGGACCGGCAATCAGCCCCAGCATTTT. Its translation: CASRMTGTGNQPQHF.

This clone was detected only a few times. A junction boundary mismatches the germline segment, possibly from a read error. The chain carries TRBV19 and TRBJ1-5; 8 nucleotides agree with TRBD1. This CDR3 spans 15 amino acids. Germline V gene sequence: CDR1 LNHDA, CDR2 SQIVND (reference sequence). The CDR3: CASTHQGAGNQPQHF. CDR3 nucleotide sequence: TGTGCGAGTACCCATCAGGGGGCGGGCAATCAGCCCCAGCATTTT. Supplemented by reference TRBV19 and TRBJ1-5, the full variable domain reads DGGITQSPKYLFRKEGQNVTLSCEQNLNHDAMYWYRQDPGQGLRLIYYSQIVNDFQKGDIAEGYSVSREKKESFPLTVTSAQKNPTAFYLCASTHQGAGNQPQHFGDGTRLSIL.

This clone came up a few times. The chain couples TRBV5-1 to TRBJ1-2; D gene uncertain. The CDR3 totals 13 residues. Germline V lookup: CDR1 SGHRS, CDR2 YFSETQ. The germline V and J ends were trimmed by 1 base and 8 bases, with 12 bases remaining between them. The CDR3 reads CASSLKLGEGYTF. The CDR3 DNA reads TGCGCCAGCAGCTTGAAATTGGGAGAGGGCTACACCTTC.

V is TRBV9 and J is TRBJ2-2, with D perhaps TRBD1 (5 bases). This CDR3 contains 16 residues. Germline V CDR1 and CDR2: SGDLS, YYNGEE. With 0 bases removed from V and 6 bases from J, the gap between germline ends came to 15 bases. The CDR3 coding sequence is TGTGCCAGCAGCGTAGCTACGTGGGGCACCTCCGGGGAGCTGTTTTTT. It codes for CASSVATWGTSGELFF.